These 15 T cell receptor beta chains came from one sample sequenced in a study of shared clonotypes between healthy human individuals. TCRdb's table, derived via immunoSEQ multiplex PCR, lists solely in-frame clones and lacks some. The table has 2 million to 2.5 million clones, 92% seen once. The sequencing input was naive CD4+ T cells from PBMCs. Subset meaning: CD45RA+ positively selected. These TCRs come from a man younger than 35 in good health. Some clones in this sample may be carry-over from other donors' samples.

The chain couples TRBV28 to TRBJ2-2; 7 positions match TRBD2. CDR3 length: 16 amino acids. Germline assignment: CDR1 MDHEN and CDR2 SYDVKM. J gave up 7 bases and V 7 bases, and 15 bases lay outside the gene matches. DNA of the CDR3: TGTGCCAGCACCCTACGTTGGGGAGGGGTCGGCGGGGAGCTGTTTTTT. Its protein is CASTLRWGGVGGELFF.

Written as DNA, the CDR3 is TGCGCCAGCAGCTTAACGCTAGCGGGAGACGGGGAGCTGTTTTTT. Protein: CASSLTLAGDGELFF. This rearrangement joins TRBV5-1 to TRBJ2-2; 10 nucleotides align to TRBD2. Trimming at V came to 2 bases and at J to 7 bases, leaving 5 bases not matched to a gene. The CDR3 runs to 15 residues. CDR1 and CDR2 from the germline V gene are SGHRS and YFSETQ.

The chain couples TRBV15 to TRBJ2-7; D is unclear. There are 14 residues in the CDR3. CDR1 is LNHNV and CDR2 is YYDKDF in the germline V gene (reference sequence). V lost 7 bases to trimming and J lost 0 bases, with 13 bases between them. CDR3 sequence (DNA): TGTGCCACCACTCACGATCTAAGCTCCTACGAGCAGTACTTC. Protein product: CATTHDLSSYEQYF.

The chain links TRBV7-2 to TRBJ2-7; the D is unclear. The CDR3 consists of 14 residues. Germline CDR1 reads SGHTA; CDR2 reads FQGNSA. Trimming took off 5 bases at V and 0 bases at J, with 11 bases between the two ends. The CDR3 spells CASSVAMSSYEQYF. For the CDR3, the DNA is TGTGCCAGCAGCGTTGCGATGAGCTCCTACGAGCAGTACTTC.

The rearrangement links TRBV7-9 to TRBJ1-5, with 8 bases matching TRBD1. CDR1 and CDR2 from the germline V gene are SEHNR and FQNEAQ (reference sequence). The V gene end was trimmed by 5 bases and the J gene end by 2 bases; junction bases not matched to a gene: 5. The CDR3 consists of 15 residues. In nucleotides, the CDR3 is TGTGCCAGCAGCCTATCAGGGGGCGGCAATCAGCCCCAGCATTTT. Translating gives CASSLSGGGNQPQHF.

The J gene is TRBJ1-5, the V gene TRBV27; 7 bases align to TRBD1. The CDR3 extends over 14 amino acids. The V and J ends lost 5 bases and 4 bases, in that order; junction bases with no gene match: 5. Germline lookup yields CDR1 MNHEY and CDR2 SMNVEV (reference sequence). CDR3 sequence reads: CASSPHRGNQPQHF. CDR3 nucleotides: TGTGCCAGCAGTCCCCACAGGGGAAATCAGCCCCAGCATTTT.

The chain links TRBV7-2 to TRBJ2-1; no clear D gene. The germline gives CDR1 SGHTA, CDR2 FQGNSA. V lost 2 bases to trimming and J lost 3 bases, with 17 bases between them. CDR3 length: 17 residues. CDR3 DNA: TGTGCCAGCAGCTTATTGGGCCGGACGGCCCGCTACAATGAGCAGTTCTTC. Translating gives CASSLLGRTARYNEQFF.

V and J are TRBV27 and TRBJ2-6, with D possibly being TRBD2 (5 bases). Germline V CDR1 and CDR2: MNHEY, SMNVEV (reference sequence). CDR3 length: 18 amino acids. With 4 bases removed from V and 1 base from J, the gap between germline ends came to 17 bases. The CDR3 region has the DNA TGTGCCAGCAGTTCCCCGGGGTTCAACAGTTCTGGGGCCAACGTCCTGACTTTC. It specifies CASSSPGFNSSGANVLTF.

The chain carries TRBV19 and TRBJ2-7, with 13 bases lining up with TRBD2. With V trimmed by 4 bases and J by 5 bases, 11 bases remained unmatched. The V gene's germline CDR1 is LNHDA and CDR2 SQIVND (reference sequence). CDR3 length: 17 amino acids. The CDR3 region is CASSTTSGRAVFNEQYF. In DNA form, the CDR3 reads TGTGCCAGTAGTACTACTAGCGGGAGGGCCGTTTTCAACGAGCAGTACTTC. The full variable domain, its missing parts supplied by reference TRBV19 and TRBJ2-7, is DGGITQSPKYLFRKEGQNVTLSCEQNLNHDAMYWYRQDPGQGLRLIYYSQIVNDFQKGDIAEGYSVSREKKESFPLTVTSAQKNPTAFYLCASSTTSGRAVFNEQYFGPGTRLTVT.

This chain connects TRBV7-3 to TRBJ2-1; the D is unclear. V dropped 2 bases and J dropped 5 bases, with 10 bases sitting between them. Germline CDR1 is SGHTA and CDR2 is FQGTGA. The CDR3 is 14 residues long. The CDR3: CASSLRRDNNEQFF. CDR3 DNA: TGTGCCAGCAGCTTACGTCGCGACAACAATGAGCAGTTCTTC.

This clone has just one count. The V call is TRBV7-2, the J call TRBJ2-5; 7 bases line up with TRBD1. CDR1 and CDR2 from the germline V gene are SGHTA and FQGNSA. After removal of 5 bases from V and 4 bases from J, the junction contained 13 bases not matched to a gene. The CDR3 is made up of 16 amino acids. The CDR3 region has the DNA TGTGCCAGCAGCCCACCCCCGGGACAGTTAGGAGAGACCCAGTACTTC. Protein: CASSPPPGQLGETQYF. The full variable domain, completed using reference TRBV7-2 and TRBJ2-5, is GAGVSQSPSNKVTEKGKDVELRCDPISGHTALYWYRQSLGQGLEFLIYFQGNSAPDKSGLPSDRFSAERTGGSVSTLTIQRTQQEDSAVYLCASSPPPGQLGETQYFGPGTRLLVL.

This chain joins TRBV10-3 and TRBJ2-2; TRBD2 matches at 8 bases. Germline CDR1 and CDR2: ENHRY and SYGVKD. V was clipped by 6 bases and J by 5 bases; unmatched bases: 8. The CDR3 extends over 15 amino acids. The CDR3 protein is CAISRAGGATGELFF. CDR3 in DNA: TGTGCCATCAGCCGTGCGGGGGGCGCGACCGGGGAGCTGTTTTTT.

The chain combines TRBV2 with TRBJ2-6; D gene unclear. V lost 5 bases and J 2 bases, leaving 7 bases between the germline ends. Per the germline V gene, CDR1 is SNHLY and CDR2 is FYNNEI. CDR3 size: 14 residues. The CDR3 DNA reads as TGTGCCAGCAGTACGGTTCCTGGGGCCAACGTCCTGACTTTC. Protein: CASSTVPGANVLTF.

The rearrangement links TRBV18 to TRBJ2-1; D is uncertain. V lost 5 bases and J 4 bases, leaving 9 bases between the germline ends. Germline CDR1 KGHSH, CDR2 LQKENI. The CDR3 loop spans 13 amino acids. CDR3 sequence (DNA): TGTGCCAGCTCAGAAGACTTGTACAATGAGCAGTTCTTC. As protein: CASSEDLYNEQFF.

V and J are TRBV11-1 and TRBJ2-7; D unresolved. Trimming pared 2 bases from V and 6 bases from J, leaving 11 bases between. The CDR3 covers 13 residues. CDR1 and CDR2 from the germline V gene are SGHAT and FQDESV (reference sequence). The CDR3 here is CASSLSQRSEQYF. The CDR3 DNA follows: TGTGCCAGCAGCTTATCCCAGCGAAGCGAGCAGTACTTC.